These 11 T cell receptor beta chains were sequenced from one sample in a study of beta chain features in type 1 diabetes. Notes on the study in general: When Type 1 diabetes patients were examined, their TCRB CDR3s proved moderately but significantly shorter in all four CD4+ subsets.

Since all of the isolated RNA was reverse transcribed, expressed TCRB transcripts were what got sequenced. The repertoire was sequenced with immunoSEQ multiplex PCR; TCRdb's copy has only in-frame clones and lacks some. The table shows some 350,000 clones, with over 8.5% occurring only once. Their antigen targets remain unknown. Sequencing input: central memory CD4+ T cells from blood. The receptors were gathered from a man aged 30-40 years with type 1 diabetes.

This clone was recorded at least ten times. The genes are TRBV19 and TRBJ2-1; TRBD2 matches at 11 bases. The CDR3 runs 15 residues. Germline CDR1 reads LNHDA; CDR2 reads SQIVND (reference sequence). V gave up 4 bases and J gave up 5 bases; unmatched junction bases: 4. CDR3 loop: CASSTQTSGNNEQFF. In nucleotides, the CDR3 is TGTGCCAGTAGTACTCAGACTAGCGGGAACAATGAGCAGTTCTTC.

On this clone: Other DNA sequences in this specimen translate into the identical CDR3. The chain combines TRBV5-1 with TRBJ1-1; possibly TRBD1 for D (6 bases). The CDR3 extends over 14 amino acids. Germline loops: CDR1 SGHRS, CDR2 YFSETQ. Trimming removed 3 bases from V and 1 base from J, with 10 bases in between. CDR3 in DNA: TGCGCCAGCAGCTACGGACAGAAGAACACTGAAGCTTTCTTT. Amino acids: CASSYGQKNTEAFF.

This clone was observed a handful of times. V and J are TRBV11-2 and TRBJ1-1; D may be TRBD1 (6 bases). V lost 1 base, J lost 5 bases, and 14 bases lay in between. This CDR3 contains 15 residues. Looked up from germline, CDR1 is SGHAT and CDR2 is FQNNGV. The DNA of the CDR3 is TGTGCCAGCAGCTTAGCCGGACAGTGGAAGACTGAAGCTTTCTTT. As protein: CASSLAGQWKTEAFF.

The rearrangement links TRBV6-4 to TRBJ2-3; TRBD1 aligns across 8 bases. The germline V gene has CDR1 MRHNA and CDR2 SNTAGT. V dropped 4 bases and J dropped 5; count of bases not matched to a gene: 8. The CDR3 covers 15 residues. The CDR3 here is CASSGTGTSIDTQYF. CDR3 nucleotide sequence: TGTGCCAGCAGTGGGACAGGGACATCCATAGATACGCAGTATTTT.

This clone appeared a few times. In nucleotides, the CDR3 is TGTGCCATCAGTGAGCGCGGGACAGGGGGGCTGAACACTGAAGCTTTCTTT. This encodes CAISERGTGGLNTEAFF. V is TRBV10-3 and J is TRBJ1-1, with TRBD1 matching over 11 bases. Germline lookup yields CDR1 ENHRY and CDR2 SYGVKD. Losses at the gene ends were 2 bases for V and 0 bases for J; bases not matched to a gene: 5. The CDR3 totals 17 residues.

V gene TRBV6-1 combines with J gene TRBJ2-1; 12 bases agree with TRBD2. This CDR3 contains 16 residues. V gave up 6 bases and J gave up 3 bases; unmatched junction bases: 6. The germline V gene has CDR1 MNHNS and CDR2 SASEGT. In DNA, the CDR3 is TGTGCCAGCAGCGAACTAGCGGGAGGATTCTACAATGAGCAGTTCTTC. This codes for CASSELAGGFYNEQFF.

On this clone: A junction boundary mismatches the germline segment, possibly from a read error. The chain is built from TRBV5-4 and TRBJ2-5; 7 nucleotides align to TRBD2. The CDR3 totals 14 residues. From germline, CDR1 is SGHNT and CDR2 YYREEE (reference sequence). The CDR3: CASSLTSVQETQYF. The CDR3 nucleotides are TGCGCCAGCAGCCTAACTAGCGTCCAAGAGACCCAGTACTTC.

The table lists this clone with a few counts. The rearrangement links TRBV29-1 to TRBJ2-5, with D unresolved. With 2 bases removed from V and 5 bases from J, the gap between germline ends came to 9 bases. This CDR3 has 12 residues. Germline V CDR1 and CDR2: SQVTM, ANQGSEA. CDR3 region: CSVERTSETQYF. The CDR3 coding sequence is TGCAGCGTTGAAAGGACGAGCGAGACCCAGTACTTC. Supplemented by reference TRBV29-1 and TRBJ2-5, the full variable domain reads SAVISQKPSRDICQRGTSLTIQCQVDSQVTMMFWYRQQPGQSLTLIATANQGSEATYESGFVIDKFPISRPNLTFSTLTVSNMSPEDSSIYLCSVERTSETQYFGPGTRLLVL.

This clone was detected a few times. The chain links TRBV7-9 to TRBJ2-7; D is perhaps TRBD2 (6 bases). CDR1 and CDR2 (germline): SEHNR, FQNEAQ (reference sequence). The CDR3 runs 16 residues. Trimming stripped 5 bases from V and 1 base from J, with 18 bases between. This CDR3 reads CASSTPGVAESYEQYF. In DNA, the CDR3 is TGTGCCAGCAGCACACCGGGGGTAGCGGAGTCCTACGAGCAGTACTTC.

This clone came up a few times. V and J are TRBV7-9 and TRBJ2-5; the D is unclear. The V and J ends lost 7 bases and 3 bases respectively, with 12 bases between them. Per the germline V gene, CDR1 is SEHNR and CDR2 is FQNEAQ (reference sequence). This CDR3 has 13 amino acids. The CDR3 is CASNQIGKETQYF. The CDR3 DNA follows: TGTGCCAGCAACCAAATAGGCAAAGAGACCCAGTACTTC.

On this clone itself: A far larger clone is one base from this, pointing to a likely read error. Other DNA sequences from this sample encode an identical CDR3 as well. The chain employs TRBV6-5 and TRBJ2-7; D not certain. The CDR3 spans 12 residues. Deletions cut 4 bases from V and 3 bases from J, with 7 bases between. Germline V CDR1 and CDR2: MNHEY, SVGAGI. The CDR3 DNA sequence: TGTGCCAGCAGTTTTCAGAACTACGAGCAGTACTTC. As protein: CASSFQNYEQYF.